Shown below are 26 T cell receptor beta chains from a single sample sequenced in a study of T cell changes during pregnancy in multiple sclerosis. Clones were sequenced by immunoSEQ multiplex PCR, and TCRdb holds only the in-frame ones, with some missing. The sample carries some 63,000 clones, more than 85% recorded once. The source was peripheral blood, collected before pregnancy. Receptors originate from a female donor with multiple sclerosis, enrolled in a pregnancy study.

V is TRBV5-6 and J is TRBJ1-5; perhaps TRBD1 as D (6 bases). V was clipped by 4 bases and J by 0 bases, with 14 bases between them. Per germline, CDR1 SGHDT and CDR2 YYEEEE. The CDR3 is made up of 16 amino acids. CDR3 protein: CASSTGRQYSNQPQHF. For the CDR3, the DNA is TGTGCCAGCAGCACAGGGCGACAGTATAGCAATCAGCCCCAGCATTTT.

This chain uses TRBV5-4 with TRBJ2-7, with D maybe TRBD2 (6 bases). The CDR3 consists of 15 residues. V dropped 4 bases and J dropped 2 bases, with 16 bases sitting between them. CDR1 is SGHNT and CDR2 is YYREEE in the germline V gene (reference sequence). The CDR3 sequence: CASSNTGSLTYEQYF. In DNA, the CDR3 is TGTGCCAGCAGCAACACCGGGAGCCTCACCTACGAGCAGTACTTC. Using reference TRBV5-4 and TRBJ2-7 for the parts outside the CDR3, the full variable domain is ETGVTQSPTHLIKTRGQQVTLRCSSQSGHNTVSWYQQALGQGPQFIFQYYREEENGRGNFPPRFSGLQFPNYSSELNVNALELDDSALYLCASSNTGSLTYEQYFGPGTRLTVT.

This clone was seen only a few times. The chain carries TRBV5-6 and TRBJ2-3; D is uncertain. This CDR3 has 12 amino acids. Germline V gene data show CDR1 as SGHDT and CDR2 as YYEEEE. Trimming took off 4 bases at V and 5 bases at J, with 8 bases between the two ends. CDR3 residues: CASSELLDTQYF. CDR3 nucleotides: TGTGCCAGCAGCGAATTACTAGATACGCAGTATTTT.

In nucleotides, the CDR3 is TGTGCCAGTAGTATGGGTACGGGTACCACTAACTATGGCTACACCTTC. It yields the protein CASSMGTGTTNYGYTF. The V call is TRBV19, the J call TRBJ1-2; D ambiguous. CDR1 is LNHDA and CDR2 is SQIVND in the germline V gene (reference sequence). The CDR3 sequence is 16 residues long. V dropped 3 bases and J dropped 0 bases, with 14 bases sitting between them.

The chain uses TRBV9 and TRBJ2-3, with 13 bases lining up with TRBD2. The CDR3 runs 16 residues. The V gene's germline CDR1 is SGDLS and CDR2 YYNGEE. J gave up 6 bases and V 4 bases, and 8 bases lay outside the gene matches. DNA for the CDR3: TGTGCCAGCAGCCCGAGCACTAGCGGGGGGGCCGATACGCAGTATTTT. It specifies CASSPSTSGGADTQYF.

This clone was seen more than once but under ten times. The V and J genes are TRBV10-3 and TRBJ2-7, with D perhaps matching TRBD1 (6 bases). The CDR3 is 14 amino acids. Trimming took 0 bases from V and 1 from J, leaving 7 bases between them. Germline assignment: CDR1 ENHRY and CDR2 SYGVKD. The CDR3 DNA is TGTGCCATCAGTGAGTCAAGGGGGTCCTACGAGCAGTACTTC. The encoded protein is CAISESRGSYEQYF.

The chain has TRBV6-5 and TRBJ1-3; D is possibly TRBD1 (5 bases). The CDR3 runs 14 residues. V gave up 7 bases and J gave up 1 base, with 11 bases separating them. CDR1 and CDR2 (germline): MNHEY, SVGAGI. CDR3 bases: TGTGCCAGCACTACGACAGTATCTGGAAACACCATATATTTT. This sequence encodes CASTTTVSGNTIYF.

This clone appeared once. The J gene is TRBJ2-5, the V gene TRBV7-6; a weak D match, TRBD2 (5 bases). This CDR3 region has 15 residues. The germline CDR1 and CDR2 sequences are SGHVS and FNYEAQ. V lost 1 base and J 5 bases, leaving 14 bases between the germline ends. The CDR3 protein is CASSLGRRPGETQYF. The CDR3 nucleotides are TGTGCCAGCAGCTTAGGTCGGAGGCCTGGGGAGACCCAGTACTTC.

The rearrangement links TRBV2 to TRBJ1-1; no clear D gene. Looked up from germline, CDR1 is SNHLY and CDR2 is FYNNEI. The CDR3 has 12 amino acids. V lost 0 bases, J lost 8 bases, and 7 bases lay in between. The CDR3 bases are TGTGCCAGCAGTGAAGCGGGCGTGGAAGCTTTCTTT. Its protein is CASSEAGVEAFF.

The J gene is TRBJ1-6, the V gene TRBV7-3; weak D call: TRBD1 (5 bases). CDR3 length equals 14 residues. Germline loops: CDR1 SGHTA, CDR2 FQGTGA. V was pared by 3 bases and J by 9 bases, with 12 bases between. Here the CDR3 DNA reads TGTGCCAGCAGCTTCGGGTTTCAGGGTTCACCCCTCCACTTT. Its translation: CASSFGFQGSPLHF.

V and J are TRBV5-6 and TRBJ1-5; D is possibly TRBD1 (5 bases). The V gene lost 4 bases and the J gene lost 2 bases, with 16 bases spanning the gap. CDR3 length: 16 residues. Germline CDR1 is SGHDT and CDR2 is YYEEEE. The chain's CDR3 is CASSPNEGAGNQPQHF. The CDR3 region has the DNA TGTGCCAGCAGCCCGAACGAAGGGGCAGGCAATCAGCCCCAGCATTTT.

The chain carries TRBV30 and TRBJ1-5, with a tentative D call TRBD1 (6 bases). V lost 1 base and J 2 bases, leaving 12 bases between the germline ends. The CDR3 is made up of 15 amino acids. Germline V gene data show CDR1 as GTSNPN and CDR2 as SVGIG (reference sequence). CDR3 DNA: TGTGCCTGGAGTGCCCTTAGACAGGGCAATCAGCCCCAGCATTTT. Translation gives CAWSALRQGNQPQHF.

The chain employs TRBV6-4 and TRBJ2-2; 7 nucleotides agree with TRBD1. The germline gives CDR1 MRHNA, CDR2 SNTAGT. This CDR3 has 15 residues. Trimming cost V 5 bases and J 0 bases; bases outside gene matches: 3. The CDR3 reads CASSRDRANTGELFF. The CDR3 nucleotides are TGTGCCAGCAGTCGAGACAGGGCGAACACCGGGGAGCTGTTTTTT.

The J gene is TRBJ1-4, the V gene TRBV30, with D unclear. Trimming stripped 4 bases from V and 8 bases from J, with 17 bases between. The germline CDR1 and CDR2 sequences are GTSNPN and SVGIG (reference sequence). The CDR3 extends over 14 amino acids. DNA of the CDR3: TGTGCCTGGAACCCACCCGGGTTTGAAGAAAAACTGTTTTTT. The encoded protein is CAWNPPGFEEKLFF.

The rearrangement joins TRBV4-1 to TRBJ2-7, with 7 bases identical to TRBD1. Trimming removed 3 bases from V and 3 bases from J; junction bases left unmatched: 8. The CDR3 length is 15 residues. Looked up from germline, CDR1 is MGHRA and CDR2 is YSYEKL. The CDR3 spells CASSHLTGSVYEQYF. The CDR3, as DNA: TGCGCCAGCAGCCACCTGACAGGGAGCGTCTACGAGCAGTACTTC.

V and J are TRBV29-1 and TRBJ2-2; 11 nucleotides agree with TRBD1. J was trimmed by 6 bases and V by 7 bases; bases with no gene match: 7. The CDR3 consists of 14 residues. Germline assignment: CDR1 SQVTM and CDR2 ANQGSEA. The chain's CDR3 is CSAWWGQGAGELFF. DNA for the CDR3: TGCAGCGCCTGGTGGGGACAGGGGGCCGGGGAGCTGTTTTTT.

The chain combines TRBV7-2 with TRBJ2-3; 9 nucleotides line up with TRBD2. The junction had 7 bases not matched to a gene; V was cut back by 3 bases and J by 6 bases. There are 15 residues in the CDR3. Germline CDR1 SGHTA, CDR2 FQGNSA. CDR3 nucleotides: TGTGCCAGCAGCTTGTCGAGCGGGAGGTTTGATACGCAGTATTTT. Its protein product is CASSLSSGRFDTQYF. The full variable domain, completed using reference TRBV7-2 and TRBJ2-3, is GAGVSQSPSNKVTEKGKDVELRCDPISGHTALYWYRQSLGQGLEFLIYFQGNSAPDKSGLPSDRFSAERTGGSVSTLTIQRTQQEDSAVYLCASSLSSGRFDTQYFGPGTRLTVL.

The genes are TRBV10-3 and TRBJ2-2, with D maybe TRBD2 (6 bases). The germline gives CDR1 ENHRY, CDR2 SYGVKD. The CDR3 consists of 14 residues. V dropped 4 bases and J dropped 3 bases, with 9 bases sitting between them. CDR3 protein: CAISVAGHTGELFF. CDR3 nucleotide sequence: TGTGCCATCAGTGTTGCGGGACACACCGGGGAGCTGTTTTTT.

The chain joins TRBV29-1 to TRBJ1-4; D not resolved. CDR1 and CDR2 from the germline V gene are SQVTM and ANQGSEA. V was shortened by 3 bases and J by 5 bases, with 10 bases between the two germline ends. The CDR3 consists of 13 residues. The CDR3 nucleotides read TGCAGCGTTGAGGCGGCAGAGAATGAAAAACTGTTTTTT. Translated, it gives CSVEAAENEKLFF.

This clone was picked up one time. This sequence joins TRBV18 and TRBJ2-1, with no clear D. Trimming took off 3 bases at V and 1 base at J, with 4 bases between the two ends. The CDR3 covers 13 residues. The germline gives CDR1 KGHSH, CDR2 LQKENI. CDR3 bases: TGTGCCAGCTCACCGCAGTCCTACAATGAGCAGTTCTTC. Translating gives CASSPQSYNEQFF.

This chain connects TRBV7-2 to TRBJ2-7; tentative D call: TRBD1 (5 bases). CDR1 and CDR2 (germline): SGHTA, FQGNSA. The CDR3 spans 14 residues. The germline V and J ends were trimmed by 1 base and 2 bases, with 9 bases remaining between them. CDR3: CASSLVLGPYEQYF. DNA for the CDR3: TGTGCCAGCAGCTTAGTTCTGGGGCCCTACGAGCAGTACTTC. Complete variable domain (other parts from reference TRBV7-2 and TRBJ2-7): GAGVSQSPSNKVTEKGKDVELRCDPISGHTALYWYRQSLGQGLEFLIYFQGNSAPDKSGLPSDRFSAERTGGSVSTLTIQRTQQEDSAVYLCASSLVLGPYEQYFGPGTRLTVT.

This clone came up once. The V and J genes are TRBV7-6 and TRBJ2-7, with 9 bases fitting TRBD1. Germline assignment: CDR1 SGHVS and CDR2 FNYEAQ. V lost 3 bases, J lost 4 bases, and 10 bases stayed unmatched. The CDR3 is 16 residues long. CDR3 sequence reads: CASSFSPGTGSYEQYF. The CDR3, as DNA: TGTGCCAGCAGCTTTAGTCCCGGGACAGGGTCTTACGAGCAGTACTTC.

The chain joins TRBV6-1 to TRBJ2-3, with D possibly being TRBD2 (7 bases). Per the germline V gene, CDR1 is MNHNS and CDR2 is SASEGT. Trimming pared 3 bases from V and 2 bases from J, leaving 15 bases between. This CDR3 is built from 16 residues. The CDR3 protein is CASSEVGGAHTDTQYF. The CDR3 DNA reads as TGTGCCAGCAGTGAGGTGGGGGGGGCGCACACAGATACGCAGTATTTT.

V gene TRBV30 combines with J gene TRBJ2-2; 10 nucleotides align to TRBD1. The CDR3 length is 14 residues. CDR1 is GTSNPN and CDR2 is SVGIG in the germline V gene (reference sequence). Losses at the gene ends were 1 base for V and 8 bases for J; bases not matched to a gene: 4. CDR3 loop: CAWSGGQGLGELFF. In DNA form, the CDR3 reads TGTGCCTGGAGTGGGGGACAGGGGTTGGGGGAGCTGTTTTTT.

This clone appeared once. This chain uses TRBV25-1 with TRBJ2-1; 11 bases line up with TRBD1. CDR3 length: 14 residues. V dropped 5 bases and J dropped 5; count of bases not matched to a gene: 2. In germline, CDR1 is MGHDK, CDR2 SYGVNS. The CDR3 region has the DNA TGTGCCAGCAGTCGGACAGGGGGCAACAATGAGCAGTTCTTC. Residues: CASSRTGGNNEQFF.

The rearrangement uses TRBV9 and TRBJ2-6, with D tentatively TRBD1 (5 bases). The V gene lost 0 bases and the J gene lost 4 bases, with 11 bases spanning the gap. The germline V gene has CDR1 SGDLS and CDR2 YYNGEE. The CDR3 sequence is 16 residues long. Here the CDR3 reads CASSVAGAWGANVLTF. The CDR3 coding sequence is TGTGCCAGCAGCGTAGCTGGGGCATGGGGGGCCAACGTCCTGACTTTC.